The 10 T cell receptor beta chains below were found in one sample sequenced in a study of cytomegalovirus exposure and HLA in healthy donors. Amplification used 60 Vbeta primers and 13 Jbeta primers. The method was immunoSEQ multiplex PCR; TCRdb's version includes in-frame clones alone and lacks a portion of them. The data contain 250,000 to 350,000 clones, roughly 80% of them singletons. Sequenced material: PBMCs. These receptors came from a girl aged 2-10 years in good health and CMV-seronegative.

This clone appeared a few times. The genes are TRBV5-4 and TRBJ1-1; weak D call: TRBD1 (6 bases). CDR1 is SGHNT and CDR2 is YYREEE in the germline V gene (reference sequence). CDR3 length: 17 residues. Trimming removed 4 bases from V and 11 bases from J, with 30 bases in between. The CDR3 reads CASSINRIGTPVVEAFF. The CDR3 DNA sequence: TGTGCCAGCAGCATCAACAGGATCGGGACACCCGTTGTTGAGGCTTTCTTT. The full variable domain, its missing parts supplied by reference TRBV5-4 and TRBJ1-1, is ETGVTQSPTHLIKTRGQQVTLRCSSQSGHNTVSWYQQALGQGPQFIFQYYREEENGRGNFPPRFSGLQFPNYSSELNVNALELDDSALYLCASSINRIGTPVVEAFFGQGTRLTVV.

The genes are TRBV6-6 and TRBJ2-7; TRBD1 aligns across 8 bases. Trimming cost V 2 bases and J 7 bases; bases outside gene matches: 4. The germline gives CDR1 MNHNY, CDR2 SVGAGI (reference sequence). There are 13 residues in the CDR3. The CDR3 DNA is TGTGCCAGCAGTTACGGGACAGGACGGGAGCAGTACTTC. Protein product: CASSYGTGREQYF.

V is TRBV9 and J is TRBJ2-3; TRBD1 aligns across 12 bases. Looked up from germline, CDR1 is SGDLS and CDR2 is YYNGEE. This CDR3 is 16 amino acids long. Trimming at V came to 3 bases and at J to 7 bases, leaving 9 bases not matched to a gene. The CDR3 region has the DNA TGTGCCAGCAGCGAAACTGAGGGACAGGGGGCACATACGCAGTATTTT. Protein: CASSETEGQGAHTQYF.

This chain connects TRBV7-9 to TRBJ1-3; TRBD1 is a possible D gene (5 bases). The CDR3 contains 16 residues. Germline V gene lookup returns CDR1 SEHNR and CDR2 FQNEAQ (reference sequence). Between the trimmed V and J ends, which lost 8 bases and 0 bases, there was a span of 17 bases. DNA for the CDR3: TGTGCCAGCCGATATGGGGGGGGACGCTCTGGAAACACCATATATTTT. Amino acid sequence: CASRYGGGRSGNTIYF.

V is TRBV4-2 and J is TRBJ2-1, with 11 bases matching TRBD2. The V gene end was trimmed by 1 base and the J gene end by 7 bases; junction bases not matched to a gene: 15. The CDR3 sequence is 19 residues long. The germline CDR1 and CDR2 sequences are LGHNA and YNFKEQ. The CDR3 loop reads CASSQVWHGLAGGRNEQFF. For the CDR3, the DNA is TGTGCCAGCAGCCAAGTCTGGCACGGCCTAGCGGGAGGACGGAATGAGCAGTTCTTC.

The chain carries TRBV7-9 and TRBJ1-1; D is ambiguous. Trimming pared 1 base from V and 6 bases from J, leaving 12 bases between. From germline, CDR1 is SEHNR and CDR2 FQNEAQ (reference sequence). This CDR3 region has 14 residues. CDR3 DNA sequence: TGTGCCAGCAGCTTAGATCGAGGATTTGCTGAAGCTTTCTTT. Translation gives CASSLDRGFAEAFF.

The V call is TRBV28, the J call TRBJ1-2; TRBD1 matches at 8 bases. Germline V gene data show CDR1 as MDHEN and CDR2 as SYDVKM. V was pared by 1 base and J by 7 bases, with 5 bases of the junction left unmatched. The length of the CDR3 is 14 residues. The chain's CDR3 is CASSLFGQGGGYTF. The CDR3 nucleotides read TGTGCCAGCAGTTTATTCGGACAGGGTGGTGGCTACACCTTC.

This clone was observed a handful of times. The chain is built from TRBV27 and TRBJ1-2, with TRBD1 identical over 7 bases. The CDR3 has 14 residues. CDR1 and CDR2 (germline): MNHEY, SMNVEV (reference sequence). V lost 0 bases and J lost 8; bases outside the gene matches: 6. CDR3: CASSLSTGYEGYTF. CDR3 nucleotides: TGTGCCAGCAGTTTATCGACAGGGTATGAGGGCTACACCTTC.

The chain couples TRBV7-8 to TRBJ1-6, with D possibly matching TRBD1 (5 bases). This CDR3 spans 14 amino acids. Germline V gives CDR1 SGHVS, CDR2 FQNEAQ. V was pared by 2 bases and J by 7 bases, with 9 bases between. This CDR3 reads CASSLYRGNSPLHF. The CDR3 nucleotides are TGTGCCAGCAGCTTATACCGGGGGAATTCACCCCTCCACTTT.

The chain links TRBV5-5 to TRBJ1-2; 7 bases match TRBD1. From germline, CDR1 is SGHKS and CDR2 YYEKEE (reference sequence). J was trimmed by 5 bases and V by 5 bases; bases with no gene match: 6. The CDR3 length is 13 residues. CDR3 protein: CASSSGQAYGYTF. Written as DNA, the CDR3 is TGTGCCAGCAGTTCCGGACAGGCTTATGGCTACACCTTC.